This is a list of T cell receptor beta chains from one sample in a study of T cell clonotyping in hematopoietic cell transplantation. Using immunoSEQ multiplex PCR, the repertoire was profiled, and TCRdb retains in-frame clones only, with some absent. The sample consists of around 12,000 clones, roughly 80% of them appearing once. The specimen comprised PBMCs, sampled 100 days after allogeneic stem cell transplant. The receptors come from a female patient in her forties who had an allogeneic stem cell transplant from a related donor, so T cells may come from the graft donor. Some clones in this sample may be carry-over from other donors' samples. CDR3s include the opening cysteine and the closing phenylalanine or tryptophan. D genes are given only for firm matches. Some rows have no size entry. The others give once, few or many, or a class for an expanded clone.

NA	once	TRBV7-2	13	TRBJ2-1	CASSLAGDNEQFF	TGTGCCAGCAGCTTAGCTGGAGATAATGAGCAGTTCTTC
NA	few	TRBV6-1	17	TRBJ1-5	CASSEGQSPYSNQPQHF	TGTGCCAGCAGTGAAGGTCAGAGTCCTTATAGCAATCAGCCCCAGCATTTT
TRBD1	NA	TRBV6-6	15	TRBJ2-3	CASSYSGQRIDTQYF	TGTGCCAGCAGTTACTCGGGACAGCGAATAGATACGCAGTATTTT
NA	few	TRBV14	14	TRBJ2-1	CASSQGGGWDEQFF	TGTGCCAGCAGCCAAGGTGGGGGTTGGGATGAGCAGTTCTTC
TRBD1	NA	TRBV9	18	TRBJ2-2	CASSVGHSGGIGTGELFF	TGTGCCAGCAGCGTAGGTCACTCAGGGGGTATAGGAACCGGGGAGCTGTTTTTT
NA	NA	TRBV30	15	TRBJ1-1	CAWSGQTGLNTEAFF	TGTGCCTGGTCAGGACAGACAGGATTGAACACTGAAGCTTTCTTT
NA	NA	TRBV5-1	13	TRBJ1-2	CASSLSGDYGYTF	TGCGCCAGCAGCTTATCAGGGGACTATGGCTACACCTTC
NA	few	TRBV27	13	TRBJ1-1	CASSPGLATEAFF	TGTGCCAGCAGTCCCGGGCTGGCTACTGAAGCTTTCTTT
NA	NA	TRBV5-1	16	TRBJ2-1	CASSFGELGSYNEQFF	TGCGCCAGCAGCTTCGGGGAGCTAGGCTCGTACAATGAGCAGTTCTTC
NA	NA	TRBV29-1	12	TRBJ1-2	CSTWGGEHGYTF	TGCAGTACCTGGGGTGGAGAGCATGGCTACACCTTC
TRBD1	NA	TRBV4-3	16	TRBJ1-2	CASSQDGTGVNYGYTF	TGCGCCAGCAGCCAAGATGGGACAGGGGTTAACTATGGCTACACCTTC
NA	NA	TRBV9	17	TRBJ2-2	CASSVVSVGLPPGELFF	TGTGCCAGCAGCGTAGTGTCTGTCGGACTCCCTCCCGGGGAGCTGTTTTTT
NA	NA	TRBV6-1	14	TRBJ1-2	CASSGQQNNYGYTF	TGTGCCAGCAGTGGACAGCAAAATAACTATGGCTACACCTTC
NA	NA	TRBV4-1	15	TRBJ1-6	CASSPIPGHNSPLHF	TGCGCCAGCAGCCCAATCCCTGGACATAATTCACCCCTCCACTTT
TRBD1	NA	TRBV29-1	17	TRBJ2-1	CSVEELRLTGGKNEQFF	TGCAGCGTTGAAGAACTGAGATTGACAGGGGGCAAGAATGAGCAGTTCTTC
TRBD1	NA	TRBV19	16	TRBJ2-5	CASSIDRGTGRETQYF	TGTGCCAGTAGTATAGATCGAGGGACAGGCAGGGAGACCCAGTACTTC
NA	NA	TRBV7-3	13	TRBJ2-1	CASSTQTDNEQFF	TGTGCCAGCAGCACCCAGACTGACAATGAGCAGTTCTTC
NA	NA	TRBV5-4	14	TRBJ1-1	CASSLGGAPAEAFF	TGTGCCAGCAGCTTGGGGGGCGCCCCAGCTGAAGCTTTCTTT
TRBD2	NA	TRBV2	15	TRBJ2-2	CASSETSGNTGELFF	TGTGCCAGCAGTGAAACTAGCGGGAACACCGGGGAGCTGTTTTTT
NA	NA	TRBV4-1	16	TRBJ1-3	CASSQDQGHYGNTIYF	TGCGCCAGCAGCCAAGATCAAGGCCATTATGGAAACACCATATATTTT
NA	NA	TRBV4-3	15	TRBJ2-7	CASSPEWAPTYEQYF	TGCGCCAGCAGCCCGGAGTGGGCGCCTACCTACGAGCAGTACTTC
NA	NA	TRBV27	15	TRBJ2-7	CASSITEEGITGQYF	TGTGCCAGCAGTATCACAGAGGAAGGGATTACTGGGCAGTACTTC
NA	few	TRBV5-1	13	TRBJ2-7	CASRGTGSYEQYF	TGCGCCAGCAGGGGTACAGGGAGCTACGAGCAGTACTTC
NA	NA	TRBV6-5	14	TRBJ1-2	CASSSVGPTYGYTF	TGTGCCAGCAGTTCCGTGGGACCGACTTATGGCTACACCTTC
TRBD1	few	TRBV6-6	14	TRBJ1-4	CASSGDRGVEKLFF	TGTGCCAGCAGTGGGGACAGGGGAGTCGAAAAACTGTTTTTT
NA	NA	TRBV19	14	TRBJ1-2	CASSISPTNYGYTF	TGTGCCAGTAGTATATCGCCGACCAACTATGGCTACACCTTC
NA	NA	TRBV20-1	11	TRBJ1-1	CSASPRGEAFF	TGCAGTGCTAGTCCCAGGGGTGAAGCTTTCTTT
NA	NA	TRBV6-4	15	TRBJ1-5	CASSPTGLGNQPQHF	TGTGCCAGCAGCCCAACAGGGCTGGGCAATCAGCCCCAGCATTTT
TRBD2	NA	TRBV19	14	TRBJ2-1	CASSIAGYQDEQFF	TGTGCCAGTAGCATAGCGGGGTATCAGGATGAGCAGTTCTTC